This TCR beta chain was found in a study of CD8 T cells in Susac syndrome. Reverse transcription of roughly 0.45 to 1 ug RNA was performed with random hexamers. A multiplex approach, immunoSEQ multiplex PCR, amplified TCR beta CDR3 across 54 Vbeta and 13 Jbeta. MiXCR, applied by TCRdb to the immunoSEQ multiplex PCR reads, yields one record per CDR3 protein. The sample consists of about 180,000 distinct CDR3 sequences, approximately 94% of them appearing once. J lost 7 bases, V lost 1 base, and 8 bases had no gene match. The CDR3 runs to 16 residues. The germline gives CDR1 SGHRS, CDR2 YFSETQ. This sequence originates from a human donor with multiple sclerosis. The specimen was CD4+ T cells from PBMCs. V is TRBV5-1 and J is TRBJ1-6; TRBD1 aligns across 7 bases. CDR3: CASSLMIAGGNSPLHF. DNA of the CDR3: TGCGCCAGCAGCTTGATGATAGCAGGGGGGAATTCACCCCTCCACTTT.